This TCR beta chain was recovered during a study of T cell responses to AZD1222 COVID-19 vaccine. Turning to this clone: Its specificity is unknown.

Sequencing used immunoSEQ multiplex PCR; TCRdb keeps in-frame clones, though not all of them. The table lists about 140,000 clones, 90% to 95% of them singletons. Study-level results: Only after the peak T cell response were repertoires sampled.

Second-dose groups at about 4 or about 12 weeks were pooled. This CDR3 spans 11 amino acids. Germline V gene sequence: CDR1 SQVTM, CDR2 ANQGSEA. Trimming left V 4 bases short and J 6 bases short, with 9 bases between. This receptor was identified in an adult who received the AZD1222 COVID-19 vaccine. The input for sequencing was peripheral blood, taken 28 days after the second AZD1222 dose. The chain is built from TRBV29-1 and TRBJ1-2, with D perhaps TRBD1 (5 bases). The chain's CDR3 is CSVAGVDGYTF. DNA for the CDR3: TGCAGCGTTGCGGGGGTCGATGGCTACACCTTC.